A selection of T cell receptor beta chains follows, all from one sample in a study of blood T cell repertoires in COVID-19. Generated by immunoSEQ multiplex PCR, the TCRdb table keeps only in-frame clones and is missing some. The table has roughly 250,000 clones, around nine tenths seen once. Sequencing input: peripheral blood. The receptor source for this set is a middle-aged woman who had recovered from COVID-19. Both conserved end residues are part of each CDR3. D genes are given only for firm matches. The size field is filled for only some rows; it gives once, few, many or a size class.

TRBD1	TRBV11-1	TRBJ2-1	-	CASSYRDSSSGPFF	TGTGCCAGCAGCTACCGGGACAGCAGTTCAGGGCCGTTCTTC
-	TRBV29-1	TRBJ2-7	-	CSVGQATYEQYF	TGCAGCGTTGGGCAGGCAACCTACGAGCAGTACTTC
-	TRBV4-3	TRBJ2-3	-	CASSQGGTQYF	TGCGCCAGCAGCCAGGGAGGTACGCAGTATTTT
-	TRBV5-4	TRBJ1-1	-	CASSLEDTHTEAFF	TGTGCCAGCAGCTTGGAGGACACCCACACTGAAGCTTTCTTT
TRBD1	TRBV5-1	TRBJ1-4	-	CASSFTGGAANEKLFF	TGCGCCAGCAGCTTCACAGGGGGTGCGGCTAATGAAAAACTGTTTTTT
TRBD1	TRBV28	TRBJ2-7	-	CASSRTGVAEQYF	TGTGCCAGCAGTCGGACAGGGGTGGCCGAGCAGTACTTC
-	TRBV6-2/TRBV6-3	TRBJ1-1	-	CASSSPHTVNTEAFF	TGTGCCAGCAGTTCCCCCCACACAGTGAACACTGAAGCTTTCTTT
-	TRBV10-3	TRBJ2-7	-	CAISESKGQGTNEQYF	TGTGCCATCAGTGAGTCAAAGGGGCAGGGGACCAACGAGCAGTACTTC
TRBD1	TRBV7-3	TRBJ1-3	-	CASSLEAGGGNTIYF	TGTGCCAGCAGCTTAGAGGCAGGGGGAGGAAACACCATATATTTT
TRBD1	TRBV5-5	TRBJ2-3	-	CASSSRDRAILMDTQYF	TGTGCCAGCAGCAGCCGGGACAGGGCGATCCTGATGGATACGCAGTATTTT
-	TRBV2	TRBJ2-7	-	CASSPIYEQYF	TGTGCCAGCAGCCCCATCTACGAGCAGTACTTC
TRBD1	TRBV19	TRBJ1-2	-	CASSGQGVEYGYTF	TGTGCCAGTAGTGGGCAGGGGGTAGAGTATGGCTACACCTTC
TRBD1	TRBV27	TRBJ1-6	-	CASSLGPTGANSPLHF	TGTGCCAGCAGTTTAGGGCCTACAGGGGCTAATTCACCCCTCCACTTT
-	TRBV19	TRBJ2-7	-	CASSIDIEQGISHEQYF	TGTGCCAGTAGTATAGATATCGAACAGGGCATATCTCACGAGCAGTACTTC
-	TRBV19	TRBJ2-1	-	CASRDSSSYNEQFF	TGTGCCAGTAGAGACAGCAGCTCCTACAATGAGCAGTTCTTC
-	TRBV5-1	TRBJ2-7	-	CASSLTVLSGYEQYF	TGCGCCAGCAGCTTGACTGTCCTCTCAGGGTACGAGCAGTACTTC
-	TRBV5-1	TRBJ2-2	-	CASSLAEMPGELFF	TGCGCCAGCAGCTTGGCTGAGATGCCCGGGGAGCTGTTTTTT
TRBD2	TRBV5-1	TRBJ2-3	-	CASSVGLAGDTQYF	TGCGCCAGCAGCGTGGGACTAGCGGGGGATACGCAGTATTTT
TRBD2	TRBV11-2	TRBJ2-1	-	CASSVSPASGSNNEQFF	TGTGCCAGCAGCGTCAGCCCGGCTAGCGGTTCGAACAATGAGCAGTTCTTC
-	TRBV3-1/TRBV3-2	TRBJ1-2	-	CASSQESDGYTF	TGTGCCAGCAGCCAAGAGAGCGATGGCTACACCTTC
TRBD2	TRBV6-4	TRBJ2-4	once	CASSDSSDLAGYVAKNIQYF	TGTGCCAGCAGTGACTCGTCCGACCTAGCGGGGTATGTGGCCAAAAACATTCAGTACTTC
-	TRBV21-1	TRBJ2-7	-	CASSERRRDRVWYEQYF	TGTGCCAGCAGCGAACGAAGACGGGACAGGGTGTGGTATGAGCAGTACTTC
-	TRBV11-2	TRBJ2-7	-	CASSTLTDPYEQYF	TGTGCCAGCAGCACACTGACTGATCCCTACGAGCAGTACTTC
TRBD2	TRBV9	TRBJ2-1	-	CASSVSGTSGGPGSYNEQFF	TGTGCCAGCAGCGTGTCCGGGACTAGCGGGGGGCCGGGCTCCTACAATGAGCAGTTCTTC
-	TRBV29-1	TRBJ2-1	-	CSVEDSYEQFF	TGCAGCGTTGAAGACAGTTATGAGCAGTTCTTC
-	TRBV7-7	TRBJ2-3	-	CASSPGLLGHSTQYF	TGTGCTAGCAGCCCCGGACTGTTAGGTCATTCCACGCAGTATTTT
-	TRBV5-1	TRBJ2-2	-	CASSPLDHTGELFF	TGCGCCAGCAGCCCCCTAGACCACACCGGGGAGCTGTTTTTT
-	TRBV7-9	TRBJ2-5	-	CASSLSVQETQYF	TGTGCCAGCAGCTTATCAGTCCAAGAGACCCAGTACTTC
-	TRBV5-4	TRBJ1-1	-	CASSLDEGALEAFF	TGTGCCAGCAGCTTGGATGAGGGAGCGTTAGAAGCTTTCTTT
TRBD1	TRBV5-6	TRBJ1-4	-	CASSQTGGSEKLFF	TGTGCCAGCAGCCAGACAGGGGGCAGTGAAAAACTGTTTTTT
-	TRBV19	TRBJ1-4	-	CASSISFGGPVGKLFF	TGTGCCAGTAGTATCTCGTTCGGAGGACCCGTAGGAAAACTGTTTTTT
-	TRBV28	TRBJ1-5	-	CASSSFSNQPQHF	TGTGCCAGCAGTTCGTTTAGCAATCAGCCCCAGCATTTT
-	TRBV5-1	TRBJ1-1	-	CASSLSFEGPIVNTEAFF	TGCGCCAGCAGCTTAAGTTTTGAGGGTCCCATTGTGAACACTGAAGCTTTCTTT
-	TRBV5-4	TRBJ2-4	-	CASSLPQGMGKNIQYF	TGTGCCAGCAGCTTGCCGCAGGGCATGGGCAAAAACATTCAGTACTTC
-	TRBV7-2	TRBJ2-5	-	CASSPGGDRPQETQYF	TGTGCCAGCAGCCCGGGGGGGGACAGACCTCAAGAGACCCAGTACTTC
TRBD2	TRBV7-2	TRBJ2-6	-	CASSPRGGAASGANVLTF	TGTGCCAGCAGCCCACGCGGGGGGGCGGCTTCTGGGGCCAACGTCCTGACTTTC
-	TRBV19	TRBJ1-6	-	CASSIPTGQGNSPLHF	TGTGCCAGTAGTATCCCCACGGGGCAGGGGAATTCACCCCTCCACTTT
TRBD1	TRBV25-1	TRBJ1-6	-	CASSEWSDRGINSPLHF	TGTGCCAGCAGTGAATGGTCGGACAGGGGGATTAATTCACCCCTCCACTTT
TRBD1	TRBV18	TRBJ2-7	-	CASSEQTGDYEQYF	TGTGCCAGCTCAGAACAAACAGGGGACTACGAGCAGTACTTC
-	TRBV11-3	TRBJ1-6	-	CASSLVLTDYNSPLHF	TGTGCCAGCAGCTTAGTATTGACAGACTATAATTCACCCCTCCACTTT
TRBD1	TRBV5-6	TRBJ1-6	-	CASSPGPYTGGFSPLHF	TGTGCCAGCAGCCCTGGCCCCTATACAGGGGGTTTTTCACCCCTCCACTTT
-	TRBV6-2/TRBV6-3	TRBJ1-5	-	CASSYGLGHQPQHF	TGTGCCAGCAGTTATGGACTCGGACATCAGCCCCAGCATTTT
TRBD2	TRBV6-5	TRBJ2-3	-	CASRTYRGGTDTQYF	TGTGCCAGCAGAACTTACCGGGGGGGAACAGATACGCAGTATTTT
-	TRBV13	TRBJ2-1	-	CASRVGIYNEQFF	TGTGCCAGCAGGGTCGGGATTTACAATGAGCAGTTCTTC
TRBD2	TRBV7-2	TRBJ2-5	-	CASSPLGPLAGGLGETQYF	TGTGCCAGCAGCCCCCTGGGGCCACTAGCGGGGGGGCTAGGTGAGACCCAGTACTTC
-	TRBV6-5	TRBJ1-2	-	CASRSGTPYGYTF	TGTGCCAGCAGGTCCGGGACACCCTATGGCTACACCTTC
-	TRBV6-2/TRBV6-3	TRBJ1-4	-	CASSKQGINEKLFF	TGTGCCAGCAGCAAGCAGGGAATTAATGAAAAACTGTTTTTT
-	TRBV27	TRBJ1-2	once	CASSFHGGVGYTF	TGTGCCAGCAGTTTTCATGGGGGGGTTGGCTACACCTTC
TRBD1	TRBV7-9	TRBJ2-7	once	CASSLTWGGTGDYEQYF	TGTGCCAGCAGCTTAACGTGGGGCGGGACAGGGGACTACGAGCAGTACTTC
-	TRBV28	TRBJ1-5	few	CASSLLNGNQPQHF	TGTGCCAGCAGCCTCCTTAACGGGAATCAGCCCCAGCATTTT
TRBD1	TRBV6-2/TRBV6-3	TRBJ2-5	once	CASSYSQTMDRGEETQYF	TGTGCCAGCAGTTACTCACAAACCATGGACAGGGGAGAAGAGACCCAGTACTTC
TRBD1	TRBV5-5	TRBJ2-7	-	CASSRTGGESYEQYF	TGTGCCAGCAGCAGGACAGGGGGAGAGTCCTACGAGCAGTACTTC
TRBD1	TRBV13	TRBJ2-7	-	CASSSRDRNYEQYF	TGTGCCAGCAGCTCCAGGGACAGGAACTACGAGCAGTACTTC
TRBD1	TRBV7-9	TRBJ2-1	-	CASSFRDRSYNEQFF	TGTGCCAGCAGCTTCCGGGACAGATCCTACAATGAGCAGTTCTTC
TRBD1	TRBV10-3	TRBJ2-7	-	CAISAPGQSYEQYF	TGTGCCATCAGTGCTCCGGGACAGTCCTACGAGCAGTACTTC
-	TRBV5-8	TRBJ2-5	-	CASSLAASYQETQYF	TGTGCCAGCAGCTTGGCCGCTAGTTACCAAGAGACCCAGTACTTC
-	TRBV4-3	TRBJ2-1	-	CASSQGFAAEFNEQFF	TGCGCCAGCAGCCAAGGATTCGCAGCGGAGTTTAATGAGCAGTTCTTC
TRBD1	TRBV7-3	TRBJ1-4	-	CASRGTGGASGEKLFF	TGTGCCAGCAGGGGAACAGGGGGCGCCTCTGGGGAAAAACTGTTTTTT
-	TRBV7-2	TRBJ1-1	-	CASTLNRDTEAFF	TGTGCCAGCACCCTGAACCGGGACACTGAAGCTTTCTTT
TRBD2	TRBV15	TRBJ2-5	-	CATSRDRLAGGTETQYF	TGTGCCACCAGCAGAGACAGACTAGCGGGAGGGACGGAGACCCAGTACTTC